The 19 T cell receptor beta chains presented below share a single source sample, sequenced in a study of blood T cells in healthy people across ages. Primers used in a second PCR of about 7 to 12 cycles were a sample-barcoded 5' primer and a J-beta primer mix. TCRdb itself ran the 5' RACE reads through MiXCR, one entry per CDR3 protein. The table lists more than 650,000 distinct CDR3 sequences, roughly 26% of them singletons. The sample was also linked to a second study, of T cells of mothers and their children.

The source material was blood. The source is a boy younger than 18 in good health.

The chain links TRBV5-5 to TRBJ2-1; TRBD2 aligns across 12 bases. Germline values: CDR1 SGHKS, CDR2 YYEKEE (reference sequence). The V and J ends lost 0 bases and 8 bases, in that order; junction bases with no gene match: 12. This CDR3 is built from 18 residues. CDR3 loop: CASSLDELGLAGYYEQFF. The CDR3 nucleotides are TGTGCCAGCAGCTTGGATGAATTGGGACTAGCGGGCTATTATGAGCAGTTCTTC.

In this sample, this clonotype turned up a few times. The V and J genes are TRBV3-1 and TRBJ1-6; D ambiguous. CDR3 size: 15 residues. Trimming removed 4 bases at V and 8 bases at J, with 15 bases between. CDR1 and CDR2 from the germline V gene are LGHDT and YNNKEL (reference sequence). This CDR3 reads CASSLESTLYSPLHF. CDR3 bases: TGTGCCAGCAGCCTAGAGAGTACCCTCTATTCACCCCTCCACTTT.

The chain uses TRBV7-9 and TRBJ2-7; D might be TRBD2 (5 bases). The germline V gene encodes CDR1 SEHNR and CDR2 FQNEAQ (reference sequence). The germline V and J ends were trimmed by 1 base and 5 bases, with 15 bases remaining between them. The CDR3 contains 15 residues. The chain's CDR3 is CASSLVALEADEQYF. The CDR3, as DNA: TGTGCCAGCAGCTTAGTTGCACTGGAGGCGGACGAGCAGTACTTC. Full variable domain (outside the CDR3, taken from reference TRBV7-9 and TRBJ2-7): DTGVSQNPRHKITKRGQNVTFRCDPISEHNRLYWYRQTLGQGPEFLTYFQNEAQLEKSRLLSDRFSAERPKGSFSTLEIQRTEQGDSAMYLCASSLVALEADEQYFGPGTRLTVT.

The rearrangement uses TRBV28 and TRBJ2-1; a weak D match, TRBD2 (7 bases). Trimming removed 8 bases at V and 4 bases at J, with 15 bases between. The germline V gene encodes CDR1 MDHEN and CDR2 SYDVKM. The CDR3 runs 14 residues. The CDR3 sequence is CASVGGGSYNEQFF. The CDR3 bases are TGTGCCAGCGTAGGGGGGGGGTCATACAATGAGCAGTTCTTC.

This clonotype has just a few counts. The chain carries TRBV28 and TRBJ2-5; perhaps D is TRBD1 or TRBD2 (6 bases each). Germline V gene data show CDR1 as MDHEN and CDR2 as SYDVKM. This CDR3 has 14 amino acids. Trimming shortened V by 7 bases and J by 5 bases, and 17 bases separated the two germline ends. The CDR3 nucleotides read TGTGCCAGCAACCCCGGGGGCGAAGGGGAGACCCAGTACTTC. Its protein is CASNPGGEGETQYF.

The chain links TRBV27 to TRBJ1-2, with D unclear. This CDR3 spans 13 amino acids. Germline values: CDR1 MNHEY, CDR2 SMNVEV (reference sequence). V was shortened by 8 bases and J by 3 bases, with 13 bases between the two germline ends. Here the CDR3 reads CASAGRPYYGYTF. The CDR3 DNA reads as TGTGCCAGCGCCGGCAGGCCCTACTATGGCTACACCTTC.

This rearrangement joins TRBV5-1 to TRBJ2-7; 10 positions agree with TRBD2. Germline V gene data show CDR1 as SGHRS and CDR2 as YFSETQ. V was clipped by 0 bases and J by 6 bases; unmatched bases: 9. This CDR3 is 16 amino acids long. CDR3 protein: CASSLGVGTSVPEQYF. The CDR3 coding sequence is TGCGCCAGCAGCTTGGGAGTAGGGACTAGCGTCCCCGAGCAGTACTTC. Full variable domain (remainder filled in from reference TRBV5-1 and TRBJ2-7): KAGVTQTPRYLIKTRGQQVTLSCSPISGHRSVSWYQQTPGQGLQFLFEYFSETQRNKGNFPGRFSGRQFSNSRSEMNVSTLELGDSALYLCASSLGVGTSVPEQYFGPGTRLTVT.

This clonotype was picked up one time. The chain employs TRBV7-9 and TRBJ2-5, with D hard to call. The assigned J gene may be wrong: the sequence end matches TRBJ2-7 better. The CDR3 totals 14 residues. Germline CDR1 is SEHNR and CDR2 is FQNEAQ (reference sequence). As DNA, the CDR3 is TGTGCCGGCGGATTGGGGTTCCTTGCTCACGAGCAGTACTTC. It specifies CAGGLGFLAHEQYF.

This clonotype was seen a few times. The CDR3 DNA follows: TGCAGTGCTAATTACCCGTCCAGTCGCAATGAGCAGTTCTTC. Translation gives CSANYPSSRNEQFF. This sequence joins TRBV20-1 and TRBJ2-1; D remains unclear. With 4 bases removed from V and 6 bases from J, the gap between germline ends came to 16 bases. Looked up from germline, CDR1 is DFQATT and CDR2 is SNEGSKA (reference sequence). The CDR3 runs to 14 residues.

This clonotype was seen a few times. At one end, the junction sequence differs from germline, possibly due to a read error. This chain uses TRBV5-1 with TRBJ2-1; D gene unclear. This CDR3 is built from 13 residues. Germline V lookup: CDR1 SGHRS, CDR2 YFSETQ. The DNA of the CDR3 is TGCGCCAGCAGTTTGGCGCCCGCGAATGAGCAGTTCTTC. It specifies CASSLAPANEQFF.

The chain employs TRBV3-1 and TRBJ2-7, with 13 bases matching TRBD2. The CDR3 loop spans 20 amino acids. The germline V gene has CDR1 LGHDT and CDR2 YNNKEL (reference sequence). V lost 0 bases, J lost 1 base, and 12 bases stayed unmatched. The CDR3 region is CASSQDWTLAGGPSSYEQYF. In DNA, the CDR3 is TGTGCCAGCAGCCAAGATTGGACACTAGCGGGGGGGCCCTCTTCCTACGAGCAGTACTTC.

This chain links TRBV6-1 with TRBJ2-6; D not resolved. The CDR3 contains 16 residues. Trimming pared 5 bases from V and 4 bases from J, leaving 15 bases between. CDR1 is MNHNS and CDR2 is SASEGT in the germline V gene. The CDR3: CASSPLRRTGANVLTF. The CDR3 DNA reads TGTGCCAGCAGTCCCCTCAGGCGAACAGGGGCCAACGTCCTGACTTTC.

J is TRBJ2-2 and V is TRBV5-5, with 7 bases that match TRBD1. The germline V gene encodes CDR1 SGHKS and CDR2 YYEKEE (reference sequence). The length of the CDR3 is 16 residues. V lost 0 bases and J lost 7; bases outside the gene matches: 9. In nucleotides, the CDR3 is TGTGCCAGCAGCTTGGCCACAGGGGTCGGGGTCGGGGAGCTGTTTTTT. This encodes CASSLATGVGVGELFF.

This clonotype appeared once. The chain carries TRBV9 and TRBJ2-7; 9 bases align to TRBD1. V trimming: 0 bases; J trimming: 6 bases; junction bases outside the gene matches: 10. The CDR3 is 16 residues long. The germline V gene encodes CDR1 SGDLS and CDR2 YYNGEE. CDR3 DNA: TGTGCCAGCAGCGTAGGCGAGGGGACAGGGAAAGGCGAGCAGTACTTC. Amino acid sequence: CASSVGEGTGKGEQYF.

The chain joins TRBV6-1 to TRBJ2-5; D unclear. The CDR3 totals 14 residues. V was pared by 3 bases and J by 5 bases, with 13 bases between. Germline CDR1 MNHNS, CDR2 SASEGT. In nucleotides, the CDR3 is TGTGCCAGCAGTGATAACCCAATATTGGAGACCCAGTACTTC. It encodes CASSDNPILETQYF.

The chain couples TRBV20-1 to TRBJ2-4, with TRBD1 as a possible D gene (5 bases). CDR3 length equals 18 residues. Germline V gene lookup returns CDR1 DFQATT and CDR2 SNEGSKA (reference sequence). The V and J ends lost 5 bases and 3 bases respectively, with 26 bases between them. The CDR3 loop reads CSASSPQGSAMGKNIQYF. The DNA for the CDR3 is TGCAGTGCTTCCTCTCCGCAGGGTTCAGCTATGGGCAAAAACATTCAGTACTTC.

This clonotype was detected only a few times. The chain uses TRBV12-3 or TRBV12-4 and TRBJ2-2; 7 nucleotides line up with TRBD1. Trimming cost V 3 bases and J 4 bases; bases outside gene matches: 2. This CDR3 contains 14 residues. In nucleotides, the CDR3 is TGTGCCAGCAGTTTGACAGGGTCCACCGGGGAGCTGTTTTTT. As protein: CASSLTGSTGELFF.

This clonotype turned up a few times. The rearrangement links TRBV11-2 to TRBJ2-5; weak D call: TRBD1 (6 bases). The J call may be faulty, since TRBJ2-7 better matches the DNA end. CDR3 length: 15 residues. The germline V gene has CDR1 SGHAT and CDR2 FQNNGV. CDR3 sequence reads: CASSGDRPLSYEQYF. DNA of the CDR3: TGTGCCAGCAGCGGTGACAGGCCGCTCTCCTACGAGCAGTACTTC.

With regard to this clonotype: One end of the junction does not line up with germline, which may come from a read error. The chain combines TRBV12-3 or TRBV12-4 with TRBJ2-5, with no clear D. The J call could be wrong; TRBJ2-1 is a better fit for the DNA end. The CDR3 runs to 14 residues. As DNA, the CDR3 is TGTGTCAGCAGCCGCGACCTTCTAGGCAATGAGCAGTTCTTC. Its protein is CVSSRDLLGNEQFF.